This T cell receptor beta chain was captured by sequencing in a study of regulatory T cells in long-lasting Graves disease. Time point: newly diagnosed GD, antithyroid drugs for less than 3 months. The authors made the TCR library using RNA they extracted from PBMCs. American Thyroid Association guidelines served as the basis for diagnosing Graves' disease. In this cohort, patients came from an endocrinology department located in Xi'an, China. Germline trimming cut 4 bases from V and 8 bases from J; bases unmatched to any gene: 6. Per germline, CDR1 LGHDT and CDR2 YNNKEL (reference sequence). This CDR3 is 13 amino acids long. This clonotype was detected ten times or more. CDR3-region Arm-PCR and iRepertoire HTBI primers produced the TCR beta libraries. MiXCR, applied by TCRdb to the multiplex PCR reads, yields one record per CDR3 protein. The sample carries under 800,000 distinct CDR3 sequences, approximately 15% recorded once.

These data were also reused for a study on T cells in Graves' hyperthyroidism and ophthalmopathy. That report notes: HTBI primers were employed in a first-round RT-PCR of the TCR CDR3. Blood held most thyroid clonotypes expanded above 0.001 frequency.

This clonotype was sampled from a woman under 40 with Graves disease. The chain employs TRBV3-1 and TRBJ1-1, with 8 positions matching TRBD1. The material was peripheral blood mononuclear cells (PBMCs), obtained at new diagnosis, from a patient treated with antithyroid drugs. The CDR3 here is CASSPGTGREAFF. In DNA form, the CDR3 reads TGTGCCAGCAGCCCAGGGACAGGCCGAGAAGCTTTCTTT. The full variable domain, in which reference TRBV3-1 and TRBJ1-1 provide the parts outside the CDR3, is DTAVSQTPKYLVTQMGNDKSIKCEQNLGHDTMYWYKQDSKKFLKIMFSYNNKELIINETVPNRFSPKSPDKAHLNLHINSLELGDSAVYFCASSPGTGREAFFGQGTRLTVV.